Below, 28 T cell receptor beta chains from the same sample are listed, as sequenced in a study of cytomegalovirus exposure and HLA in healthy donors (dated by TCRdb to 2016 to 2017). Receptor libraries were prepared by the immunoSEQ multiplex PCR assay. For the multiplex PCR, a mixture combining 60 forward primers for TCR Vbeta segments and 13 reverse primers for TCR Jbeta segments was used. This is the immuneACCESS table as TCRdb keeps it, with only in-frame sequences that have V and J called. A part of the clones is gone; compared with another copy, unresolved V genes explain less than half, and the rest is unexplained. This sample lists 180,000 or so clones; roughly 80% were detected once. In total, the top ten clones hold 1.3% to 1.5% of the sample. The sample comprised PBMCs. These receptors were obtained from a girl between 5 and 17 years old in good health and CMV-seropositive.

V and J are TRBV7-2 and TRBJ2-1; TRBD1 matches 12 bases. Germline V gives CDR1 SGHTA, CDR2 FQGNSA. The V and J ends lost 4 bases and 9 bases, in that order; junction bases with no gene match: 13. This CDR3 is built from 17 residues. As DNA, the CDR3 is TGTGCCAGCAGCTCGGGATTTCCGGGACAGGGGGCTGTTGAGCAGTTCTTC. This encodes CASSSGFPGQGAVEQFF.

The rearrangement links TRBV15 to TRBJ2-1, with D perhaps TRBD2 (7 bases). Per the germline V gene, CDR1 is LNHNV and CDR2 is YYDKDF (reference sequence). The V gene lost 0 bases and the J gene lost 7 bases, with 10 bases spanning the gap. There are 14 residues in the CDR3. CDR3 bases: TGTGCCACCAGCAGAGATAGGGGGGGAAATGAGCAGTTCTTC. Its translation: CATSRDRGGNEQFF. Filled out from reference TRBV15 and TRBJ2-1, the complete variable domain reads DAMVIQNPRYQVTQFGKPVTLSCSQTLNHNVMYWYQQKSSQAPKLLFHYYDKDFNNEADTPDNFQSRRPNTSFCFLDIRSPGLGDTAMYLCATSRDRGGNEQFFGPGTRLTVL.

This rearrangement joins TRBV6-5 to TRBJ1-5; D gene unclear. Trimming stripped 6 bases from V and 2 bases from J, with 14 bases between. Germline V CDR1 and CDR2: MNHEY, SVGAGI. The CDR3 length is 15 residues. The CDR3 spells CASSGGFGGNQPQHF. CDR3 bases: TGTGCCAGCAGCGGAGGATTCGGGGGCAATCAGCCCCAGCATTTT.

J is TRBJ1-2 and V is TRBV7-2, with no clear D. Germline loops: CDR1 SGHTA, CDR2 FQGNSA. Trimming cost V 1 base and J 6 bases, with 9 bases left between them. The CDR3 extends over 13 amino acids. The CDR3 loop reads CASSLVRGNGYTF. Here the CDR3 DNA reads TGTGCCAGCAGCTTAGTTCGGGGAAATGGCTACACCTTC.

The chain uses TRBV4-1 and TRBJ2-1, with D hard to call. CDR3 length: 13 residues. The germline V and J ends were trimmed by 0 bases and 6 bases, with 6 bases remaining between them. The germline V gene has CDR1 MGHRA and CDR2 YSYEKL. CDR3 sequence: CASSQESINEQFF. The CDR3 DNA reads TGCGCCAGCAGCCAAGAATCCATCAATGAGCAGTTCTTC.

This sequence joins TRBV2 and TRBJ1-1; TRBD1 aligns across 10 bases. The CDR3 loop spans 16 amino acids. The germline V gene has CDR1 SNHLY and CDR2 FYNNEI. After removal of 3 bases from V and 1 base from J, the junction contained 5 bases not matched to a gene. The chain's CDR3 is CASSDRRDRGNTEAFF. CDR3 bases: TGTGCCAGCAGTGACCGCCGGGACAGGGGGAACACTGAAGCTTTCTTT.

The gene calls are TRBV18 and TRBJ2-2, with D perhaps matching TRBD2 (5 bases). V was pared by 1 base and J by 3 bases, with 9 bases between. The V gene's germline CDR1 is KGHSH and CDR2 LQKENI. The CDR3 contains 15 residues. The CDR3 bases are TGTGCCAGCTCACCACGAGGGCTGGACACCGGGGAGCTGTTTTTT. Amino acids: CASSPRGLDTGELFF.

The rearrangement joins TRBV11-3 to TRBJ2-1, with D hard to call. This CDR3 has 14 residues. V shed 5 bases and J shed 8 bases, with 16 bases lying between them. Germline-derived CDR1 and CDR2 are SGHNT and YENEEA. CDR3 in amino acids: CASSPRWQSHEQFF. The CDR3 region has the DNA TGTGCCAGCAGCCCGAGGTGGCAATCCCATGAGCAGTTCTTC.

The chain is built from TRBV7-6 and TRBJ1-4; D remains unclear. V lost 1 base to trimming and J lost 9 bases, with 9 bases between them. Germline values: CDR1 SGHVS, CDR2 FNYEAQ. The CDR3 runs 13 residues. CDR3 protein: CASSLGVEQKLFF. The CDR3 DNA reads TGTGCCAGCAGCTTAGGTGTAGAACAAAAACTGTTTTTT.

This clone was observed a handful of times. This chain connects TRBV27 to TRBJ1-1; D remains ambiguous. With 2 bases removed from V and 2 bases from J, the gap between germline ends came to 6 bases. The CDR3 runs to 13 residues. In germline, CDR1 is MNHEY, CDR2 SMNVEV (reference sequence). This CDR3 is CASSLGSNTEAFF. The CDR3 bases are TGTGCCAGCAGTTTAGGCTCTAACACTGAAGCTTTCTTT.

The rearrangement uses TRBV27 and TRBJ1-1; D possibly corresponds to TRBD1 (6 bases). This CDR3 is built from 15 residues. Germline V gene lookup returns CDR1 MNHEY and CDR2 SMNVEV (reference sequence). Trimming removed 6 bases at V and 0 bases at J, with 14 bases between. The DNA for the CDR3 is TGTGCCAGCAGCTTGCTTAGGGGGTTGAACACTGAAGCTTTCTTT. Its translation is CASSLLRGLNTEAFF.

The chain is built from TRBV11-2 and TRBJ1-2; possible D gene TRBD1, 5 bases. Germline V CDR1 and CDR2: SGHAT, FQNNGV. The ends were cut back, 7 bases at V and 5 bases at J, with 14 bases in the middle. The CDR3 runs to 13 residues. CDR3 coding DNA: TGTGCCAGCACCTCAAGACAGACTTATGGCTACACCTTC. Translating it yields CASTSRQTYGYTF.

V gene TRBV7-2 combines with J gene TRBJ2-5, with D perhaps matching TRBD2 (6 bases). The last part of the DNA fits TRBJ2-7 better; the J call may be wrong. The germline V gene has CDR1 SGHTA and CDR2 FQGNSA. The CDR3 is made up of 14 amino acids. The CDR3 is CASSSETSSYEQYF. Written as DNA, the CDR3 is TGTGCCAGCAGCTCCGAGACTAGTTCCTACGAGCAGTACTTC.

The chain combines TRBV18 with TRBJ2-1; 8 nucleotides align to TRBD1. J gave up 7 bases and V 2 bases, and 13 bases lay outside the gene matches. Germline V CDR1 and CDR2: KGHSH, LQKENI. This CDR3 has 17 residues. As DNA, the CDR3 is TGTGCCAGCTCACCAGTTCAGGGGGCCGTCGGGGAAAATGAGCAGTTCTTC. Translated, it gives CASSPVQGAVGENEQFF.

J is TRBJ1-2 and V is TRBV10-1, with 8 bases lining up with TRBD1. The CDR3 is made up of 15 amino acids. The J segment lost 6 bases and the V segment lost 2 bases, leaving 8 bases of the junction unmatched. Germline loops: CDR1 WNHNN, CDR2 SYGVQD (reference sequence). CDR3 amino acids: CASSEQGAGYDGYTF. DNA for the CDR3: TGCGCCAGCAGTGAGCAGGGGGCCGGGTATGATGGCTACACCTTC.

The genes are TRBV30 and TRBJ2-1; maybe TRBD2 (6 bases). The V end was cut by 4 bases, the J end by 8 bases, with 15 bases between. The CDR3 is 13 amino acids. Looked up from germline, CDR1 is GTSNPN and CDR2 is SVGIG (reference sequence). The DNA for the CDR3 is TGTGCCTGGAAGGCTAGCGCCAGGGATGAGCAGTTCTTC. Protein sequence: CAWKASARDEQFF.

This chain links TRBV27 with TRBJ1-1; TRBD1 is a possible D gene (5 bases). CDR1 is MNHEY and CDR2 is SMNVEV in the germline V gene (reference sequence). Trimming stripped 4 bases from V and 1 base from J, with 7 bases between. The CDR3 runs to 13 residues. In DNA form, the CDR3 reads TGTGCCAGCAGTTGGGGGGAGAACACTGAAGCTTTCTTT. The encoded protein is CASSWGENTEAFF.

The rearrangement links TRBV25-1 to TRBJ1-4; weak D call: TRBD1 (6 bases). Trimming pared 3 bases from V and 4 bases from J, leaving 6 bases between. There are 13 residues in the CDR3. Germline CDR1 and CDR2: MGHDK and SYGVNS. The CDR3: CASSDRGNEKLFF. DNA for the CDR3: TGTGCCAGCAGTGACAGGGGTAATGAAAAACTGTTTTTT.

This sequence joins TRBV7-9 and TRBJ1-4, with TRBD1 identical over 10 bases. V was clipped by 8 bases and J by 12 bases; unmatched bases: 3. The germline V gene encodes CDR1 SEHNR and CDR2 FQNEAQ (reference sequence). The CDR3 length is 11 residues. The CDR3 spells CASRTGGELFF. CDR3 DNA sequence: TGTGCCAGCCGGACAGGGGGGGAACTGTTTTTT.

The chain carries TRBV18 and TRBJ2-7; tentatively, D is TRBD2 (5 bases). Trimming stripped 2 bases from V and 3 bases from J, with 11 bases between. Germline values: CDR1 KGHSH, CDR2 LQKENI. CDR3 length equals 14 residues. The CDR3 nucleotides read TGTGCCAGCTCACCAGGGAGCACGTACTACGAGCAGTACTTC. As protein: CASSPGSTYYEQYF.

Here the CDR3 DNA reads TGTGCCAGCAGCGTCCCATCCTACGAGCAGTACTTC. Translating it yields CASSVPSYEQYF. The gene calls are TRBV13 and TRBJ2-7, with D uncertain. CDR1 PRHDT and CDR2 FYEKMQ come from the germline V gene (reference sequence). Trimming shortened V by 5 bases and J by 1 base, and 6 bases separated the two germline ends. The CDR3 is made up of 12 amino acids.

CDR3 residues: CASSFLVGEYEQFF. The CDR3 DNA reads as TGTGCCAGCAGTTTTCTCGTTGGGGAGTATGAGCAGTTCTTC. The V and J genes are TRBV27 and TRBJ2-1; possible D gene TRBD2, 5 bases. Trimming cost V 3 bases and J 8 bases, with 14 bases left between them. The CDR3 consists of 14 residues. Looked up from germline, CDR1 is MNHEY and CDR2 is SMNVEV (reference sequence).

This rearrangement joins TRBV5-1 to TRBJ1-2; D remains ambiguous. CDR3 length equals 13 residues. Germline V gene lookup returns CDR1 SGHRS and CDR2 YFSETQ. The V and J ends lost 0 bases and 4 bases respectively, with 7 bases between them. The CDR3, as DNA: TGCGCCAGCAGCTTGGGGCGGATCTATGGCTACACCTTC. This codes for CASSLGRIYGYTF.

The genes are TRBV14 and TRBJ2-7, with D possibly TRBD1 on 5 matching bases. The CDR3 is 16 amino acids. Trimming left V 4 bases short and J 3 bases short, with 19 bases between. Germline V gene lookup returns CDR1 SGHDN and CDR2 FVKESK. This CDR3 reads CASSPGKGAYLYEQYF. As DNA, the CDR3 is TGTGCCAGCAGCCCAGGTAAAGGGGCCTACCTCTACGAGCAGTACTTC.

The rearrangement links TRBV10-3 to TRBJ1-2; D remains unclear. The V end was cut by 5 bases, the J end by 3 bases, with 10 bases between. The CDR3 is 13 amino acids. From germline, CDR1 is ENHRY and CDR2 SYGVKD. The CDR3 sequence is CAISRDLDYGYTF. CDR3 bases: TGTGCCATCAGTCGGGATCTAGACTATGGCTACACCTTC.

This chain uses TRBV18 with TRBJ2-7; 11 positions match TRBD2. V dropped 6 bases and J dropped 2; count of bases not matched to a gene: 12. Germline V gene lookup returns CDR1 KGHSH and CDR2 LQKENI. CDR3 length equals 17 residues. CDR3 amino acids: CASSGTSGGRDPYEQYF. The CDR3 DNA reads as TGTGCCAGCTCCGGGACTAGCGGAGGGAGGGATCCCTACGAGCAGTACTTC.

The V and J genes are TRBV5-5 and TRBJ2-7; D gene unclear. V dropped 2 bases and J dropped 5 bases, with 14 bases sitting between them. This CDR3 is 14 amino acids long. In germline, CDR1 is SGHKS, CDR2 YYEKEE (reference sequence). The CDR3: CASSFPRVGNEQYF. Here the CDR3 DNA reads TGTGCCAGCAGCTTCCCCCGCGTGGGCAACGAGCAGTACTTC. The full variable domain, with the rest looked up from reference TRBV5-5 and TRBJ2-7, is DAGVTQSPTHLIKTRGQQVTLRCSPISGHKSVSWYQQVLGQGPQFIFQYYEKEERGRGNFPDRFSARQFPNYSSELNVNALLLGDSALYLCASSFPRVGNEQYFGPGTRLTVT.

DNA of the CDR3: TGTGCCAGCAGTAACAGACACCCCGCAACTAATGAAAAACTGTTTTTT. It encodes CASSNRHPATNEKLFF. The rearrangement links TRBV7-8 to TRBJ1-4; D is undetermined. The CDR3 totals 16 residues. Germline-derived CDR1 and CDR2 are SGHVS and FQNEAQ. V gave up 6 bases and J gave up 0 bases, with 14 bases separating them.